These 22 T cell receptor beta chains were all obtained from the same sample, sequenced in a study of patients and donors after allogeneic stem cell transplantation. MiXCR, run by TCRdb on the RT-PCR reads, gives a single entry per CDR3 protein. The sample lists tens of thousands of distinct CDR3 sequences, 10% to 15% occurring once. The specimen sequenced was blood, either unsorted or a sorted T cell fraction (not recorded which). These receptors came from a human donor who was either an allogeneic HSCT recipient or a stem cell or donor lymphocyte infusion donor (not recorded which). It is not recorded whose cells these are; they may come from a transplant donor.

This clonotype was recorded a few times. The chain couples TRBV10-3 to TRBJ1-2, with 7 bases aligning to TRBD1. Germline lookup yields CDR1 ENHRY and CDR2 SYGVKD. The junction had 4 bases not matched to a gene; V was cut back by 2 bases and J by 7 bases. The CDR3 is 13 amino acids. The CDR3 DNA reads TGTGCCATCAGTGAGGACAGGGTGGTTGGCTACACCTTC. Amino acids: CAISEDRVVGYTF.

There are a few counts of this clonotype. The chain recombines TRBV14 with TRBJ2-7; tentatively, D is TRBD1 (6 bases). This CDR3 spans 15 amino acids. Per the germline V gene, CDR1 is SGHDN and CDR2 is FVKESK. V dropped 3 bases and J dropped 2 bases, with 14 bases sitting between them. The CDR3 spells CASSHPAGATYEQYF. CDR3 nucleotide sequence: TGTGCCAGCAGCCATCCGGCAGGGGCTACCTACGAGCAGTACTTC.

In its sample, this clonotype was seen many times. The rearrangement uses TRBV12-5 and TRBJ2-2, with a tentative D call TRBD2 (5 bases). The germline V gene has CDR1 LGHNT and CDR2 FRNRAP. The CDR3 totals 15 residues. With 0 bases removed from V and 4 bases from J, the gap between germline ends came to 9 bases. The CDR3 spells CASGLVSGSTGELFF. The CDR3 nucleotides are TGTGCTAGTGGTTTGGTAAGCGGAAGCACCGGGGAGCTGTTTTTT.

Only a few counts were recorded for this clonotype. V is TRBV20-1 and J is TRBJ2-1; 9 bases line up with TRBD2. Trimming cost V 1 base and J 10 bases; bases outside gene matches: 5. CDR1 is DFQATT and CDR2 is SNEGSKA in the germline V gene (reference sequence). This CDR3 spans 13 amino acids. The CDR3 coding sequence is TGCAGTGCTAGAGGGGAGCGGGAGGTAGAGCAGTTCTTC. Translated, it gives CSARGEREVEQFF.

The gene calls are TRBV10-3 and TRBJ2-3; a possible D gene is TRBD1 (6 bases). Per germline, CDR1 ENHRY and CDR2 SYGVKD. Deletions cut 4 bases from V and 0 bases from J, with 11 bases between. The length of the CDR3 is 15 residues. CDR3 in amino acids: CAISGAGASTDTQYF. CDR3 sequence (DNA): TGTGCCATCAGTGGAGCAGGGGCGAGCACAGATACGCAGTATTTT.

This clonotype was counted at least ten times. The chain links TRBV5-1 to TRBJ1-2; D may be TRBD1 (6 bases). The V and J ends lost 4 bases and 4 bases respectively, with 20 bases between them. CDR1 and CDR2 (germline): SGHRS, YFSETQ. The length of the CDR3 is 16 residues. CDR3 region: CASSNGGQGYIYGYTF. DNA for the CDR3: TGCGCCAGCAGCAACGGAGGGCAGGGGTATATCTATGGCTACACCTTC. Filled out from reference TRBV5-1 and TRBJ1-2, the complete variable domain reads KAGVTQTPRYLIKTRGQQVTLSCSPISGHRSVSWYQQTPGQGLQFLFEYFSETQRNKGNFPGRFSGRQFSNSRSEMNVSTLELGDSALYLCASSNGGQGYIYGYTFGSGTRLTVV.

This clonotype turned up a few times. The chain uses TRBV18 and TRBJ1-1; weak D call: TRBD1 (6 bases). Per the germline V gene, CDR1 is KGHSH and CDR2 is LQKENI. This CDR3 has 13 amino acids. V lost 5 bases and J 1 base, leaving 8 bases between the germline ends. The CDR3 protein is CASSSGQNTEAFF. DNA for the CDR3: TGTGCCAGCTCATCGGGACAGAACACTGAAGCTTTCTTT. Drawing the rest from reference TRBV18 and TRBJ1-1, the complete variable domain is NAGVMQNPRHLVRRRGQEARLRCSPMKGHSHVYWYRQLPEEGLKFMVYLQKENIIDESGMPKERFSAEFPKEGPSILRIQQVVRGDSAAYFCASSSGQNTEAFFGQGTRLTVV.

This clonotype came up many times. The chain has TRBV6-5 and TRBJ1-2, with unresolved D. Germline assignment: CDR1 MNHEY and CDR2 SVGAGI. V shed 0 bases and J shed 2 bases, with 1 base lying between them. CDR3 length: 12 amino acids. The CDR3 nucleotides are TGTGCCAGCAGTTACTCAAACTATGGCTACACCTTC. Amino acids: CASSYSNYGYTF.

This chain connects TRBV12-3 or TRBV12-4 to TRBJ2-3, with 10 bases matching TRBD2. The CDR3 loop spans 15 amino acids. The junction had 2 bases not matched to a gene; V was cut back by 5 bases and J by 0 bases. CDR3 protein: CASSQGLASTDTQYF. The CDR3 DNA sequence: TGTGCCAGCAGTCAGGGACTAGCGAGCACAGATACGCAGTATTTT.

The chain has TRBV6-5 and TRBJ1-6, with D possibly TRBD1 on 5 matching bases. Trimming cost V 2 bases and J 6 bases, with 17 bases left between them. Germline values: CDR1 MNHEY, CDR2 SVGAGI. The CDR3 length is 17 residues. CDR3 amino acids: CASSYTQAGGGNSPLHF. The DNA for the CDR3 is TGTGCCAGCAGTTACACGCAGGCCGGCGGGGGTAATTCACCCCTCCACTTT.

This clonotype was seen many times. J is TRBJ1-1 and V is TRBV5-1, with 10 positions matching TRBD1. Germline CDR1 and CDR2: SGHRS and YFSETQ. The CDR3 loop spans 15 amino acids. J gave up 1 base and V 4 bases, and 4 bases lay outside the gene matches. The CDR3 reads CASSGRQGANTEAFF. The CDR3 DNA follows: TGCGCCAGCAGCGGCAGACAGGGGGCGAACACTGAAGCTTTCTTT.

This clonotype has only a few counts. The rearrangement uses TRBV12-3 or TRBV12-4 and TRBJ2-7, with a weak D call TRBD2 (5 bases). The CDR3 sequence is 16 residues long. V was clipped by 2 bases and J by 2 bases, with 16 bases between them. The CDR3: CASSLSRGWETYEQYF. CDR3 coding DNA: TGTGCCAGCAGTTTAAGTCGCGGGTGGGAAACCTACGAGCAGTACTTC.

This clonotype turned up a few times. The V call is TRBV6-6, the J call TRBJ2-5; 7 nucleotides match TRBD1. V was pared by 0 bases and J by 5 bases, with 3 bases of the junction left unmatched. The CDR3 sequence is 14 residues long. CDR1 and CDR2 (germline): MNHNY, SVGAGI (reference sequence). CDR3 nucleotide sequence: TGTGCCAGCAGTTACTCTGACAGGGAGGAGACCCAGTACTTC. Its translation: CASSYSDREETQYF.

The chain couples TRBV21-1 to TRBJ2-2; TRBD1, the table's D call, was not compared with the DNA. TRBV21-1 corresponds to a pseudogene. CDR3 length: 15 residues. The DNA of the CDR3 is TGTGCCAGCAGGGGACAGGGAACGGACACCGGGGAGCTGTTTTTT. Its translation: CASRGQGTDTGELFF.

This clonotype was detected only a few times. The chain uses TRBV5-1 and TRBJ2-2; D gene ambiguous. The CDR3 is made up of 13 amino acids. Trimming removed 6 bases from V and 4 bases from J, with 10 bases in between. Germline V gives CDR1 SGHRS, CDR2 YFSETQ. The CDR3 region has the DNA TGCGCCAGCACCGGGCTTGCCACCGGGGAGCTGTTTTTT. Translation: CASTGLATGELFF.

J is TRBJ2-5 and V is TRBV4-1; D remains ambiguous. V was clipped by 4 bases and J by 5 bases, with 14 bases between them. The CDR3 has 14 residues. Germline lookup yields CDR1 MGHRA and CDR2 YSYEKL. The CDR3 DNA follows: TGCGCCAGCAGCCCGGAGTTTGCTTGGGAGACCCAGTACTTC. Residues: CASSPEFAWETQYF.

The chain employs TRBV12-3 or TRBV12-4 and TRBJ2-5; D is possibly TRBD2 (5 bases). This CDR3 spans 22 amino acids. V gave up 5 bases and J gave up 3 bases, with 37 bases separating them. CDR3: CASSLRELVRLFRLPAKETQYF. The CDR3 DNA reads TGTGCCAGCAGTCTCCGGGAACTCGTCCGACTGTTTCGTCTGCCGGCCAAAGAGACCCAGTACTTC.

This clonotype occurred a few times. The chain joins TRBV11-1 to TRBJ2-3; no clear D. This CDR3 spans 13 amino acids. Germline CDR1 SGHAT, CDR2 FQDESV (reference sequence). With 5 bases removed from V and 12 bases from J, the gap between germline ends came to 18 bases. CDR3: CASSGVGPLGQYF. The CDR3 DNA is TGTGCCAGCAGCGGAGTCGGACCCTTAGGACAGTATTTT. Complete variable domain (other parts from reference TRBV11-1 and TRBJ2-3): EAEVAQSPRYKITEKSQAVAFWCDPISGHATLYWYRQILGQGPELLVQFQDESVVDDSQLPKDRFSAERLKGVDSTLKIQPAELGDSAMYLCASSGVGPLGQYFGPGTRLTVL.

This clonotype came up a few times. The chain couples TRBV6-5 to TRBJ2-1; tentative D call: TRBD2 (5 bases). The CDR3 is made up of 16 amino acids. Per the germline V gene, CDR1 is MNHEY and CDR2 is SVGAGI. Trimming removed 2 bases from V and 2 bases from J, with 13 bases in between. DNA of the CDR3: TGTGCCAGCAGTTACGATGGACGGGAAACCTACAATGAGCAGTTCTTC. Translating gives CASSYDGRETYNEQFF.

The table lists this clonotype with many counts. The chain employs TRBV7-3 and TRBJ2-6; the match to TRBD1 covers 8 bases. V trimming: 4 bases; J trimming: 0 bases; junction bases outside the gene matches: 8. The length of the CDR3 is 18 residues. Germline CDR1 is SGHTA and CDR2 is FQGTGA. The CDR3 protein is CASSSPGQASSGANVLTF. The CDR3 DNA follows: TGTGCCAGCAGCTCCCCGGGACAGGCAAGCTCTGGGGCCAACGTCCTGACTTTC.

This clonotype was recorded many times. The genes are TRBV6-5 and TRBJ1-3; D gene uncertain. The ends were cut back, 2 bases at V and 9 bases at J, with 17 bases in the middle. CDR1 is MNHEY, CDR2 SVGAGI, per germline. The length of the CDR3 is 15 residues. CDR3 protein: CASSYGVPGFATIYF. The CDR3 DNA is TGTGCCAGCAGTTACGGGGTGCCCGGGTTCGCCACCATATATTTT.

This clonotype has just a few counts. The chain uses TRBV27 and TRBJ1-1; no definite D call. Trimming pared 6 bases from V and 5 bases from J, leaving 22 bases between. The CDR3 consists of 16 residues. Germline CDR1 and CDR2: MNHEY and SMNVEV (reference sequence). The CDR3 DNA reads as TGTGCCAGCAGAACTAACCACATCTCCTTGGGGACTGAAGCTTTCTTT. Translation: CASRTNHISLGTEAFF.